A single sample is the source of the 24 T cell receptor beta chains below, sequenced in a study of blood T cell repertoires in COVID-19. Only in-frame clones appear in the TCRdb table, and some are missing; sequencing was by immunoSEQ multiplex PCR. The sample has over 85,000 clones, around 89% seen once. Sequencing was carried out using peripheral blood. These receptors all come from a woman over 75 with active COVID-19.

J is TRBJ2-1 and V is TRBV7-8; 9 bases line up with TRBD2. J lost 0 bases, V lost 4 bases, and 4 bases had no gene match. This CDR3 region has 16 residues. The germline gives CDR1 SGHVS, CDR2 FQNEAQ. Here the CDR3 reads CASSSWTSASYNEQFF. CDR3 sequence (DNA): TGTGCCAGCAGCTCGTGGACTAGCGCCTCCTACAATGAGCAGTTCTTC.

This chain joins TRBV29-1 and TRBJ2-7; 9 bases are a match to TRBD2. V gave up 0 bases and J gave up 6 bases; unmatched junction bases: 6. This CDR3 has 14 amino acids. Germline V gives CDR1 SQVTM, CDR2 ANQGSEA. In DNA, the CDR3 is TGCAGCGTTGAAGATCAGGGACTAGCAGGCGAGCAGTACTTC. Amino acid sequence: CSVEDQGLAGEQYF.

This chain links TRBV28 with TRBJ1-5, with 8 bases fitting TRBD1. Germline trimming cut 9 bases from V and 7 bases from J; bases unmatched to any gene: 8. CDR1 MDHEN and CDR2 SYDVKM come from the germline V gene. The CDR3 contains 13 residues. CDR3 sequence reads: CASWGQVRQPQHF. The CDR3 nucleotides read TGTGCCAGTTGGGGACAGGTAAGGCAGCCCCAGCATTTT.

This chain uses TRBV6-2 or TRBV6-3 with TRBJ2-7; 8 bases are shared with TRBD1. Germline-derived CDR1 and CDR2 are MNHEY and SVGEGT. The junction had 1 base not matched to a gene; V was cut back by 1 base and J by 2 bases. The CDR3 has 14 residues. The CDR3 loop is CASSYLQGAYEQYF. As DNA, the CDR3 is TGTGCCAGCAGTTACTTACAGGGGGCCTACGAGCAGTACTTC.

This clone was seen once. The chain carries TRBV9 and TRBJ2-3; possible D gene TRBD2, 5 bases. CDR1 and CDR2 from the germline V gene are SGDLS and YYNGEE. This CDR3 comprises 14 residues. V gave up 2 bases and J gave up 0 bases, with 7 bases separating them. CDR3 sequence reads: CASSVRASTDTQYF. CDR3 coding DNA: TGTGCCAGCAGCGTGAGGGCTAGCACAGATACGCAGTATTTT.

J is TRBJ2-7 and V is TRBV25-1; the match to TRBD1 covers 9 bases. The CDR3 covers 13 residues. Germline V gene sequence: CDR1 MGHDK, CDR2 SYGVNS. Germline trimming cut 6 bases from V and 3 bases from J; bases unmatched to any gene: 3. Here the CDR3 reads CASRGQGVYEQYF. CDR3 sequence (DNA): TGTGCCAGCAGGGGACAGGGTGTCTACGAGCAGTACTTC.

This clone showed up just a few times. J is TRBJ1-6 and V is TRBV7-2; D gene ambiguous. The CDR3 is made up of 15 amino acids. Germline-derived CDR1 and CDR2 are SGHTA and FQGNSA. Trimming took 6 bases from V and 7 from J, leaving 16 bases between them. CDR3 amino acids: CASRRTVMANSPLHF. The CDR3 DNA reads TGTGCCAGCAGGAGGACTGTTATGGCGAATTCACCCCTCCACTTT.

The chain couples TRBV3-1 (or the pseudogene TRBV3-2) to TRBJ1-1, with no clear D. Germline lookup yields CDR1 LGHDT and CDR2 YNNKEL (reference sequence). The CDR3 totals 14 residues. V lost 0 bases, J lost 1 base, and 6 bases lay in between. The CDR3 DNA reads TGTGCCAGCAGCCAAGATCTAGGGAACACTGAAGCTTTCTTT. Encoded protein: CASSQDLGNTEAFF.

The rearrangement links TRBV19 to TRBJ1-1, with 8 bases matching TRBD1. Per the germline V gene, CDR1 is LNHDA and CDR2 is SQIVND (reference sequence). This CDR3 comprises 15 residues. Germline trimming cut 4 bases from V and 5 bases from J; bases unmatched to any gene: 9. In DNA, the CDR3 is TGTGCCAGTAGTACGGACAGGGCCCGTGGGACTGAAGCTTTCTTT. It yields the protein CASSTDRARGTEAFF.

The CDR3 sequence is CASSSPEGRREKLFF. CDR3 in DNA: TGTGCCAGCAGTTCCCCAGAGGGCCGGCGGGAAAAACTGTTTTTT. The rearrangement uses TRBV7-9 and TRBJ1-4; D remains unclear. V lost 6 bases to trimming and J lost 8 bases, with 19 bases between them. The CDR3 consists of 15 residues. CDR1 SEHNR and CDR2 FQNEAQ come from the germline V gene (reference sequence).

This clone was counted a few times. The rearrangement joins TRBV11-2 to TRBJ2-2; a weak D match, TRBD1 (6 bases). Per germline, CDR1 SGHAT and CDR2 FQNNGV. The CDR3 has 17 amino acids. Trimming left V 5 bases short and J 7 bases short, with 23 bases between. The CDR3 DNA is TGTGCCAGCAGCCAAATTCGGACAGCCGCCCTAATCGGGGAGCTGTTTTTT. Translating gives CASSQIRTAALIGELFF.

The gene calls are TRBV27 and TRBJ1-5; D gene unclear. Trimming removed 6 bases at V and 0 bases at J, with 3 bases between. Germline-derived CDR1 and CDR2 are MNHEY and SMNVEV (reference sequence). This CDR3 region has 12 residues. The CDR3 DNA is TGTGCCAGCAGCCATAGCAATCAGCCCCAGCATTTT. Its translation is CASSHSNQPQHF.

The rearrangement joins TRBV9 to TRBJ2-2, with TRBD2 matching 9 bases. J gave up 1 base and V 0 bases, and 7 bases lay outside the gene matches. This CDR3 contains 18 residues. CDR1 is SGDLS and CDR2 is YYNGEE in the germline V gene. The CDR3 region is CASSVAGLAGRNTGELFF. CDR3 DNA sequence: TGTGCCAGCAGCGTAGCGGGTCTAGCGGGAAGGAACACCGGGGAGCTGTTTTTT.

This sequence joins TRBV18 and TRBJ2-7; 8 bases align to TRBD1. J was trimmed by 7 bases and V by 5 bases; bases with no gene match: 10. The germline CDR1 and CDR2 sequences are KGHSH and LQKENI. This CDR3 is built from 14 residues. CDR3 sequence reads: CASSSRDTGGEQYF. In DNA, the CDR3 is TGTGCCAGCTCATCCCGGGATACAGGGGGGGAGCAGTACTTC.

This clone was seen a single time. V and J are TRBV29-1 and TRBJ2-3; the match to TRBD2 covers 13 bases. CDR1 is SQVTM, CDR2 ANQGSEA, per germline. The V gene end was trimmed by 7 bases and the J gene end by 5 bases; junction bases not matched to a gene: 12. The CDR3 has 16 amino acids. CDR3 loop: CSASSGLAGERDTQYF. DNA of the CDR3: TGCAGCGCCTCCTCAGGACTAGCGGGAGAACGAGATACGCAGTATTTT.

The CDR3 DNA sequence: TGTGCCAGCAGCGTAGCTAGTAGGATTGATACGCAGTATTTT. It translates to CASSVASRIDTQYF. V and J are TRBV9 and TRBJ2-3; D uncertain. Germline CDR1 reads SGDLS; CDR2 reads YYNGEE. With 0 bases removed from V and 6 bases from J, the gap between germline ends came to 11 bases. This CDR3 region has 14 residues.

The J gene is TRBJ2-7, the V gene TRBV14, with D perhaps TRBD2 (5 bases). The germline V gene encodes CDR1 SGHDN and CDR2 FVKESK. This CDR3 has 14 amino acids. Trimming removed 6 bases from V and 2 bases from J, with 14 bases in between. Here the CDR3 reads CASSRGPVPYEQYF. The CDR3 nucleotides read TGTGCCAGCAGTCGCGGGCCGGTCCCCTACGAGCAGTACTTC.

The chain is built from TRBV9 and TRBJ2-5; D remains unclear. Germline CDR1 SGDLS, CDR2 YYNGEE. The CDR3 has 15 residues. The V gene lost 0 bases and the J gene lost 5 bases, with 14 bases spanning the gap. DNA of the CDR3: TGTGCCAGCAGCGTAGTTGGGCTTATGTGGGAGACCCAGTACTTC. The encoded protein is CASSVVGLMWETQYF.

CDR3 sequence reads: CASSPGQETYNEQFF. CDR3 nucleotide sequence: TGTGCCAGCTCACCGGGACAGGAGACTTACAATGAGCAGTTCTTC. This chain uses TRBV18 with TRBJ2-1; 8 bases match TRBD1. From germline, CDR1 is KGHSH and CDR2 LQKENI. With V trimmed by 3 bases and J by 4 bases, 5 bases remained unmatched. CDR3 size: 15 residues.

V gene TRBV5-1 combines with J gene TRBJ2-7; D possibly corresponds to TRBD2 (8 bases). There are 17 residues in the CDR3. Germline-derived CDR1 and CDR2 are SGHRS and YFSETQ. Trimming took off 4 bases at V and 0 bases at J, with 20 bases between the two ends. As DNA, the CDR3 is TGCGCCAGCAGCCCGGGACAGACTAGCGCCAGCTCCTACGAGCAGTACTTC. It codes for CASSPGQTSASSYEQYF.

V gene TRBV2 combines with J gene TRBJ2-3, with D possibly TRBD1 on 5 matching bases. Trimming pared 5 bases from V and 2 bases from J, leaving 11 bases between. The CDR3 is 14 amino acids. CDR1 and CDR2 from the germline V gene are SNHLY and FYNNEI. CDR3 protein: CASSPRQITDTQYF. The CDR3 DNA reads TGTGCCAGCAGTCCCCGACAGATCACAGATACGCAGTATTTT.

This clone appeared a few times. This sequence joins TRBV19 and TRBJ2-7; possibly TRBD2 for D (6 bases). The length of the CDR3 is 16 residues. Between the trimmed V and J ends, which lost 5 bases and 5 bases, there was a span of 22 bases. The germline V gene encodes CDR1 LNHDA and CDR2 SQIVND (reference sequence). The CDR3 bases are TGTGCCAGTAGTGCCAAATTCGGGACTCTGATCGACGAGCAGTACTTC. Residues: CASSAKFGTLIDEQYF.

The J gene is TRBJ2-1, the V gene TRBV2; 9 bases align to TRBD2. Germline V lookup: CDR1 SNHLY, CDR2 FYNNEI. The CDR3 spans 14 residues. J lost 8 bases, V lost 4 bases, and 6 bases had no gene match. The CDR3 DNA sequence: TGTGCCAGCAGTGGGGCGGGAGGGCCTTATGAGCAGTTCTTC. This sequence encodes CASSGAGGPYEQFF.

CDR3 region: CASSSQGVEQFF. In DNA, the CDR3 is TGTGCCAGCAGCTCACAGGGGGTCGAGCAGTTCTTC. This chain connects TRBV9 to TRBJ2-1; 8 nucleotides agree with TRBD1. The J segment lost 10 bases and the V segment lost 4 bases, leaving 4 bases of the junction unmatched. The CDR3 is 12 residues long. The germline V gene encodes CDR1 SGDLS and CDR2 YYNGEE.